These 4 T cell receptor beta chains were all obtained from the same sample, sequenced in a study of tissue T cells after allogeneic stem cell transplantation (dated by TCRdb to between 2021 and 2022). The library was produced with the immunoSEQ multiplex PCR assay. TCRdb obtained this table from immuneACCESS and retained in-frame rearrangements with V and J assigned. These tables miss some clones; where compared with another copy, unresolved V genes account for less than half of the shortfall, and the remainder is unexplained. This sample lists around 6,300 clones; 35% to 50% were detected once. Approximately 2% of the sample lies in the top ten. Per the publication, the time point label means: mouse harvest day 7 after allogeneic transplant. Each mouse graft, delivered by tail vein injection, combined 10^6 splenic CD5+ T cells with 10^7 T-cell-depleted bone marrow cells. The specimen sequenced was skin. These receptors were obtained from a female BALB/c mouse given C57BL/6 T cells with graft-versus-host disease after an allogeneic hematopoietic cell transplant.

Points on this clone: The listed genes are named as in mouse. The read halts 1 residue ahead of the CDR3 end, with the missing end drawn from the germline J gene. The chain carries TRBV26 and TRBJ1-2; D unclear. V was shortened by 5 bases and J by 2 bases, with 3 bases between the two germline ends. The CDR3 runs 11 residues. The germline CDR1 and CDR2 sequences are KGHPV and FQNQEV (reference sequence). This chain's CDR3 is CASSGNSDYTF. The DNA read from the CDR3 is TGTGCCAGCAGTGGGAACTCCGACTACACC.

This clone showed up just a few times. The gene names here belong to mouse. The read gets to within 1 residue of the CDR3 end, and the germline J gene fills in the rest. V usage is TRBV13-2 and J usage is TRBJ2-7; a possible D gene is TRBD1 (6 bases). V was pared by 4 bases and J by 5 bases, with 7 bases between. The CDR3 length is 11 residues. Per the germline V gene, CDR1 is NNHNN and CDR2 is SYGAGS (reference sequence). The CDR3 region is CASGNRDEQYF. Partial CDR3 DNA: TGTGCCAGCGGTAACAGGGATGAACAGTAC.

Note on this clone: Germline and genes: mouse. Read coverage stops 1 residue before the CDR3 terminus; the germline J gene supplies the remainder. V usage is TRBV31 and J usage is TRBJ2-7, with TRBD1 matching over 9 bases. Losses at the gene ends were 1 base for V and 7 bases for J; bases not matched to a gene: 5. The CDR3 is 13 amino acids. Germline V gene lookup returns CDR1 GKSSPN and CDR2 SITVG. The CDR3 protein is CAWSPDRGSEQYF. The covered CDR3 bases are TGTGCCTGGAGTCCCGACAGGGGGAGCGAACAGTAC.

Remarks on this clone: Here the gene names and germline are mouse. The read stops 1 residue short of the end of the CDR3; the missing end is completed from the germline J gene. The gene calls are TRBV26 and TRBJ2-4, with TRBD2 identical over 8 bases. The CDR3 runs 16 residues. In germline, CDR1 is KGHPV, CDR2 FQNQEV (reference sequence). Unmatched junction bases numbered 3, after V lost 1 base and J lost 0 bases. CDR3: CASSLYWGSSQNTLYF. The sequenced CDR3 bases are TGTGCCAGCAGTCTGTACTGGGGGTCTAGTCAAAACACCTTGTAC.